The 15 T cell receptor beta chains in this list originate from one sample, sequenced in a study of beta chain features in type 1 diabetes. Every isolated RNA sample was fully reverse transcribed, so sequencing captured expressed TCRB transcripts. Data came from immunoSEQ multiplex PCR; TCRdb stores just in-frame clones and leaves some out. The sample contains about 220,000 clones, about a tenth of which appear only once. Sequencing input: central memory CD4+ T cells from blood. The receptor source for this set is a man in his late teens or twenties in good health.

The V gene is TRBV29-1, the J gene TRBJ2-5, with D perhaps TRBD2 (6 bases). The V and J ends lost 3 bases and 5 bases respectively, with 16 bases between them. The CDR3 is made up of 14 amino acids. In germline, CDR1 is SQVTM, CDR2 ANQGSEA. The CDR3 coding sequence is TGCAGCGTTGAGGACGGGAGTCTGGGGGAGACCCAGTACTTC. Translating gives CSVEDGSLGETQYF.

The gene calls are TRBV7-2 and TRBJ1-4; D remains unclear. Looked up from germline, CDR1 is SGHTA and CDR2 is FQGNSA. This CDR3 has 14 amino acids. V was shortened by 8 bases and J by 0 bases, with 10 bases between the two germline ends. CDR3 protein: CASSIFATNEKLFF. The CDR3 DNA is TGTGCCAGCTCCATTTTTGCAACTAATGAAAAACTGTTTTTT.

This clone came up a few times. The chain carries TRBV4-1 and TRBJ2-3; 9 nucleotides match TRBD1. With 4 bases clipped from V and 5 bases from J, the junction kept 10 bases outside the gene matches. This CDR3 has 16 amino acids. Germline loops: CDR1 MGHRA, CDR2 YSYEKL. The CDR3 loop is CASSRGQGSSIDTQYF. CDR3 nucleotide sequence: TGCGCCAGCAGCCGGGGACAGGGCAGTTCCATAGATACGCAGTATTTT.

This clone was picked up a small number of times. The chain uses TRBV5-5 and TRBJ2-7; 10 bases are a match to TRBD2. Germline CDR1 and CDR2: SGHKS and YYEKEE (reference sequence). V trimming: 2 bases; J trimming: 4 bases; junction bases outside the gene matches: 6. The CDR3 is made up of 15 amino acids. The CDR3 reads CASSFTSGKMYEQYF. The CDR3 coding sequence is TGTGCCAGCAGCTTCACTAGCGGGAAGATGTACGAGCAGTACTTC.

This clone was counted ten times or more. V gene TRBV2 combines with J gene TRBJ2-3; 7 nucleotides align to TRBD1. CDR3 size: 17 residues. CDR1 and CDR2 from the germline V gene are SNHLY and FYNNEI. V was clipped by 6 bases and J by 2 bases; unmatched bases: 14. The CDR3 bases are TGTGCCAGCAGGAAGTCCCGGGACAGTTTTCTCACAGATACGCAGTATTTT. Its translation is CASRKSRDSFLTDTQYF.

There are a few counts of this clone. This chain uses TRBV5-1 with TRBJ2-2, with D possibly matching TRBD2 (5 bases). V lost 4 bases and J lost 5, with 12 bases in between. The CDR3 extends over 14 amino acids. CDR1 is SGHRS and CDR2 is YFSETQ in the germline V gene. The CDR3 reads CASSPDWTTGELFF. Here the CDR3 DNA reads TGCGCCAGCAGCCCGGACTGGACGACCGGGGAGCTGTTTTTT.

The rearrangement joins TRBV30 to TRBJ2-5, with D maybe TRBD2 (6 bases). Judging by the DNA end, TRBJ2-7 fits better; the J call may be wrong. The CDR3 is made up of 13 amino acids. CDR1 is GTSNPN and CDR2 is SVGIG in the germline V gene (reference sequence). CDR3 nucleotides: TGTGCCTGGAGCTCACCGGGAGTCCCCGAGCAGTACTTC. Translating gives CAWSSPGVPEQYF.

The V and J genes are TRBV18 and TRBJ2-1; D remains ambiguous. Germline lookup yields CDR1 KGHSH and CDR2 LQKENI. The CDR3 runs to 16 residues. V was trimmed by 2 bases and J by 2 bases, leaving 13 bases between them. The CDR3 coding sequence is TGTGCCAGCTCACCAACTCGCGCGACAACCTACAATGAGCAGTTCTTC. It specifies CASSPTRATTYNEQFF.

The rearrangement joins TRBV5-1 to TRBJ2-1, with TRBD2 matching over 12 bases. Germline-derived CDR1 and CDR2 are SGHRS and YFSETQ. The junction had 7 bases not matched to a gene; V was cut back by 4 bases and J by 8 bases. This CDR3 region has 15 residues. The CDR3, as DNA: TGCGCCAGCAGCCAGCTAGCGGGAGGGATGGATGAGCAGTTCTTC. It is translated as CASSQLAGGMDEQFF.

DNA for the CDR3: TGTGCCAGCAGCTTAAGCCCTAGCGGGTTCAATGAGCAGTTCTTC. Translated, it gives CASSLSPSGFNEQFF. The rearrangement links TRBV7-7 to TRBJ2-1; 8 nucleotides line up with TRBD2. CDR1 is SSHAT, CDR2 FNYEAQ, per germline (reference sequence). Unmatched junction bases numbered 6, after V lost 2 bases and J lost 6 bases. CDR3 length: 15 residues.

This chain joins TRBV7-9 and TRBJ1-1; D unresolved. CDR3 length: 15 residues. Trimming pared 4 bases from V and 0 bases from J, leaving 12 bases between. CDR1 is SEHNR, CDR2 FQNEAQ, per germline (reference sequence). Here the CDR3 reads CASSYNTEMNTEAFF. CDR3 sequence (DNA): TGTGCCAGCAGCTATAACACTGAGATGAACACTGAAGCTTTCTTT.

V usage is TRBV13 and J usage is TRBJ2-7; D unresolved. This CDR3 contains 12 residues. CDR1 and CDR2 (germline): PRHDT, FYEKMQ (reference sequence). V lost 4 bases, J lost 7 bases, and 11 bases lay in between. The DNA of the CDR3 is TGTGCCAGCAGCTCTAATGACATTGAGCAGTACTTC. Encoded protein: CASSSNDIEQYF.

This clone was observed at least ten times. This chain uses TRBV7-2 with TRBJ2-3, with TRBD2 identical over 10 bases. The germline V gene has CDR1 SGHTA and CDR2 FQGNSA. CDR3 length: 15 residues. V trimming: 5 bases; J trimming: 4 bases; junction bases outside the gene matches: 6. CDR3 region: CASSPAGGVPDTQYF. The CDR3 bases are TGTGCCAGCAGCCCAGCGGGAGGGGTCCCAGATACGCAGTATTTT. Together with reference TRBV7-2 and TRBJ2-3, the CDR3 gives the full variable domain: GAGVSQSPSNKVTEKGKDVELRCDPISGHTALYWYRQSLGQGLEFLIYFQGNSAPDKSGLPSDRFSAERTGGSVSTLTIQRTQQEDSAVYLCASSPAGGVPDTQYFGPGTRLTVL.

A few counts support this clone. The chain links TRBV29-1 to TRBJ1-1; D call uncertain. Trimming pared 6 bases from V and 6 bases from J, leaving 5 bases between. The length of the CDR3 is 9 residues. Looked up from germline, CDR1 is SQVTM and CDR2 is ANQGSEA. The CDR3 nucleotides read TGCAGCGTCGATCCTGAAGCTTTCTTT. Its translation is CSVDPEAFF.

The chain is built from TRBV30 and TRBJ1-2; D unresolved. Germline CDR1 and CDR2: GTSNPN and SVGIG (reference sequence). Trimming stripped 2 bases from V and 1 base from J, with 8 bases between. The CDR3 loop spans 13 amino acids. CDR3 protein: CAWSRDINYGYTF. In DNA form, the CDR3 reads TGTGCCTGGAGTAGGGATATTAACTATGGCTACACCTTC.